This section outlines one T cell receptor beta chain sequence together with its context. The clone's antigen remains unknown. No much larger clone exists at a distance of one base, and base qualities are not known. The time point label corresponds to: cycle 4 day 1 (C4D1), after more than five weeks of nivolumab. All trial patients had relapsed after autologous stem cell transplantation, with cohorts A, B and C differing in prior brentuximab vedotin exposure. The trial cohort comprised 56 patients with relapsed/refractory classical Hodgkin lymphoma whose best overall responses were complete response, partial response or progressive disease. Single-agent nivolumab was administered to trial patients in the multi-cohort phase II CheckMate 205 trial. An independent review committee assessed best overall response using the 2007 International Working Group response criteria. Trial PBMCs were collected just before the start of nivolumab (C1D1) and during therapy at cycle 2 day 1 and cycle 4 day 1. Peripheral blood was collected in 8 mL Vacutainer Cell Preparation Tubes, from which PBMCs were isolated by centrifugation and then cryopreserved.

The sample originates from a study of PD-1 blockade in classical Hodgkin lymphoma (dated by TCRdb to 2019 to 2021). Notes on the research overall: Nivolumab dosing was 3 mg/kg intravenously every 2 weeks, continuing until either disease progression or unacceptable toxicity. The study used TCR beta sequencing and CyTOF to define a peripheral blood immune signature of response to PD-1 blockade in classical Hodgkin lymphoma.

The Qiagen DNeasy kit was used to extract genomic DNA from unsorted PBMCs and from the negatively selected CD4+ and CD8+ fractions. TCR beta CDR3 regions were subjected to amplification by immunoSEQ multiplex PCR with primers that anneal to V and J segments. A synthetic immune receptor repertoire was used to minimize amplification bias, and remaining bias was computationally removed after sequencing. Processing in the source paper ran as follows. Repertoire diversity was quantified as the Shannon entropy index using custom Python scripts. Unsorted, CD4+ and CD8+ repertoires were analyzed separately, except in combined analyses where CD4+ and CD8+ sequences were merged in silico. Clonal expansion was defined as a frequency increase of at least 2-fold after treatment compared with C1D1, and clones undetected at baseline were assigned a pseudocount of 0.5. Clones with 0 or 1 copy at C1D1 were defined as singleton clones, while clones with 2 or more copies were defined as non-singleton clones. Clones expanded in unsorted samples were assigned a CD4+, CD8+ or unknown annotation through matching of protein sequences in sorted samples from the same patient. Wilcoxon tests on paired samples were used to test diversity changes from C1D1 to C4D1. Not all clones reach the TCRdb copy of this immuneACCESS table, which keeps in-frame sequences only. Checked studies attribute under half of the gap to unresolved V genes and leave the rest unexplained. V and J calls and clone size follow that table, whereas D and trimming were derived from the DNA. Counted in this sample were about 39,000 clones; 78% of them appeared once. Around a third of the sample is in the top ten clones.

Findings and caveats that apply to the study as a whole: Lower diversity was seen in patients whose nivolumab began less than 1 year after ASCT, and these patients were left out of later analyses so that immune reconstitution would not confound the results. By C4D1, a significant rise was seen in CD4+ TCR diversity but not in CD8+ TCR diversity (p=0.0027 vs p=0.16), and the rise was most apparent among complete responders (p=0.02). Among trial patients, those achieving complete response had baseline diversity similar to that of newly diagnosed patients, while diversity was significantly lower in partial responders and progressors. Newly diagnosed patients were reported to have lower baseline TCR diversity than healthy donors, and relapsed/refractory patients were reported to have lower baseline TCR diversity still. Only a single clinical trial cohort was studied, and what caused the repertoire differences, possibly disease activity or prior therapy, remained undefined.

The V end loses 0 bases and the J end loses 8 bases, and a stretch of 12 bases separates them. Looking up the germline V gene (reference sequence) yields CDR1 SGHKS and CDR2 YYEKEE. Inclusive of the bounding cysteine and phenylalanine, the CDR3 is 14 residues long. Only the CDR3 part of the read is kept: 42 bases, read in frame from the first base. Sequenced here: peripheral blood mononuclear cells (PBMCs), sampled before the fourth cycle of nivolumab. Rearrangement joined TRBV5-5 to TRBJ2-1, and the D gene may be TRBD1, 5 bases matching. This TCR was recovered from a human donor with classical Hodgkin lymphoma. The CDR3 protein sequence reads: CASSLAGQRDEQFF. Here is the DNA: TGTGCCAGCAGCTTGGCCGGACAAAGGGATGAGCAGTTCTTC.